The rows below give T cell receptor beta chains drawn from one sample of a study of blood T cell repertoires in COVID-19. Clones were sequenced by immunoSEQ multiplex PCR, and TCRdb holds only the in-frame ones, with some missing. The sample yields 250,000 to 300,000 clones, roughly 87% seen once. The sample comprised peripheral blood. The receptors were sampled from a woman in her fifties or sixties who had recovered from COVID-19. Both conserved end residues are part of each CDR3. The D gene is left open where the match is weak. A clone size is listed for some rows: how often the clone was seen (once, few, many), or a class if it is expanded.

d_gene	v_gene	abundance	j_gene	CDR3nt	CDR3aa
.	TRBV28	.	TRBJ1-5	TGTGCCAGCAGCTCCGGGGCCGCCCCGGGAGGTCAGCCCCAGCATTTT	CASSSGAAPGGQPQHF
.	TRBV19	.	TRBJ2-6	TGTGCCAGTAGTAAGAGGTTTTCTGGGGCCAACGTCCTGACTTTC	CASSKRFSGANVLTF
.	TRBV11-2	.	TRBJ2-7	TGTGCCAGCAGCGGAAATGCAGGGGCCTACGAGCAGTACTTC	CASSGNAGAYEQYF
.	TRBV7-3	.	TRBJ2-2	TGTGCCAGCAGCTTAACTAGAGCCGGGGAGCTGTTTTTT	CASSLTRAGELFF
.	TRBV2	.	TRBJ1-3	TGTGCCAGCAGCATAACGGGGGACTCTGGAAACACCATATATTTT	CASSITGDSGNTIYF
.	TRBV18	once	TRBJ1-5	TGTGCCAGCTCACCAGGGGTGGCGGGAATTGCGCCCCAGCATTTT	CASSPGVAGIAPQHF
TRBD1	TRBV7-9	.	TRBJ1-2	TGTGCCAGCAGCTTAGTAGCCCAGACAGGGTTGACTGGCTACACCTTC	CASSLVAQTGLTGYTF
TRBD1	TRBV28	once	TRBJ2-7	TGTGCCAGCAGCCGGGACAGGGTAGCCTACGAGCAGTACTTC	CASSRDRVAYEQYF
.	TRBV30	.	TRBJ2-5	TGTGCCTGGGTCCCCCAACTAGGTATTGAGACCCAGTACTTC	CAWVPQLGIETQYF
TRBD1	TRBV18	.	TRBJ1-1	TGTGCCAGCTCCCCGTACAGGGGGAACACTGAAGCTTTCTTT	CASSPYRGNTEAFF
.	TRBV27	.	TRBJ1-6	TGTGCCAGCAGTCCCCAGGGCTCCTATAATTCACCCCTCCACTTT	CASSPQGSYNSPLHF
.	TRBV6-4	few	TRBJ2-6	TGTGCCAGCAGTGATTCGTCCAGCTCTGGGGCCAACGTCCTGACTTTC	CASSDSSSSGANVLTF
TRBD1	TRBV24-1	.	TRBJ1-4	TGTGCCACCAGTGACCACAAGGACAGGGTTAATGAAAAACTGTTTTTT	CATSDHKDRVNEKLFF
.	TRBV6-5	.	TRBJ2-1	TGTGCCAGCAGGCAAACATCCTACAATGAGCAGTTCTTC	CASRQTSYNEQFF
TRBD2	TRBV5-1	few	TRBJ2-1	TGCGCCAGCAGCTTGGAGGCGCGGGGGGGCCGGGGACATGAGCAGTTCTTC	CASSLEARGGRGHEQFF
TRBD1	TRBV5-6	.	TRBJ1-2	TGTGCCAGCAGCTTGCGGGACAGGGGTCGTGGCTACACCTTC	CASSLRDRGRGYTF
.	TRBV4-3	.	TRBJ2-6	TGCGCCAGCAGCCAAGATTCAGGGGCGAGGGGGGCCAACGTCCTGACTTTC	CASSQDSGARGANVLTF
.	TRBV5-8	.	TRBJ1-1	TGTGCCAGCAGGCAGGGCCGAGCTTTCTTT	CASRQGRAFF
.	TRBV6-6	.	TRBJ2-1	TGTGCCAGCAGCTCTCCCGACGGGTACAATGAGCAGTTCTTC	CASSSPDGYNEQFF
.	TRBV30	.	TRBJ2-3	TGTGCCTGGAGTGTTGGCGGGGCTGATACGCAGTATTTT	CAWSVGGADTQYF
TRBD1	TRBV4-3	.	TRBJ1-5	TGCGCCAGCAGCCAAGACTGGAGGGACAGGGGCTTTCCCCAGCCCCAGCATTTT	CASSQDWRDRGFPQPQHF
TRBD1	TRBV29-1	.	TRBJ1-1	TGCAGCGTTGTTGCCAGGGGGCGGGTGAACACTGAAGCTTTCTTT	CSVVARGRVNTEAFF
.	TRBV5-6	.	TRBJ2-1	TGTGCCAGCAGCCCCAACGGGGGAAGCTCCTACAATGAGCAGTTCTTC	CASSPNGGSSYNEQFF
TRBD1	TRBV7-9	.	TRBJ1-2	TGTGCCAGCAGCTTCAGGGGGCCAGTCGATTATGGCTACACCTTC	CASSFRGPVDYGYTF
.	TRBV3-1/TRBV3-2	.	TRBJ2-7	TGTGCCAGCGGACTTGGCGCCTACGAGCAGTACTTC	CASGLGAYEQYF
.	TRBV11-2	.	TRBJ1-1	TGTGCCAGCAGACGAACAGGGAACACTGAAGCTTTCTTT	CASRRTGNTEAFF
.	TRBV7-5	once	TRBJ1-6	TGTGCCAGAAGCTTAGTAGGGGCAGCCAATTCACCCCTCCACTTT	CARSLVGAANSPLHF
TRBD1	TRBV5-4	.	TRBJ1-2	TGTGCCAGCAGCCCCCCAGGGGGCAGAGTCTATGGCTACACCTTC	CASSPPGGRVYGYTF
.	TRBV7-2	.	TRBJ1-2	TGTGCCAGCAGCCCAGACAGGACCACCTATGGCTACACCTTC	CASSPDRTTYGYTF
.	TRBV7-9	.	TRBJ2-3	TGTGCCAGCAGCTCCCAACGGGATACGCAGTATTTT	CASSSQRDTQYF
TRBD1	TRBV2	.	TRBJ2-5	TGTGCCAGCACTAAGACAGGGAGCCGCGGGCTAAACCAAGAGACCCAGTACTTC	CASTKTGSRGLNQETQYF
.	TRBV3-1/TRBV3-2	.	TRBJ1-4	TGTGCCAGCAGCCAAGACGTCACAGCCTCTAATGAAAAACTGTTTTTT	CASSQDVTASNEKLFF
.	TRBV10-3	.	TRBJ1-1	TGTGCCATCTCCCCCTCGGGGGGAAGTGCTGAAGCTTTCTTT	CAISPSGGSAEAFF
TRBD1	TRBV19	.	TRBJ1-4	TGTGCCAGTAGTAGCCCGGGACAGGGGGCTCAAAAACTGTTTTTT	CASSSPGQGAQKLFF
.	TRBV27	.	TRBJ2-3	TGTGCCAGCAGTCCTATCGGGGGGCGGAACACAGATACGCAGTATTTT	CASSPIGGRNTDTQYF
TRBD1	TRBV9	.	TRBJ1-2	TGTGCCAGCAGCGGAAGACAGGGACTGCCCGGCTACACCTTC	CASSGRQGLPGYTF
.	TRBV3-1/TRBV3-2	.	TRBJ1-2	TGTGCCAGCAGCCAAGATCACAGGGCCAACTATGGCTACACCTTC	CASSQDHRANYGYTF
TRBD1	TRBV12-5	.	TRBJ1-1	TGTGCTAGTGGTTCGTTACCGGGACAGACTAACACTGAAGCTTTCTTT	CASGSLPGQTNTEAFF
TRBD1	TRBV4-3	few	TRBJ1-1	TGCGCCAGCAGCCAAGAAGGGACAGGGAACACTGAAGCTTTCTTT	CASSQEGTGNTEAFF
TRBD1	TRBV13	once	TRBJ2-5	TGTGCCAGCAGCTTACCAGGGGGCGGCGGGACCCAGTACTTC	CASSLPGGGGTQYF
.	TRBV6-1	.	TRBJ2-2	TGTGCCAGCAGTGAAAGATTAGCATTAACCGGGGAGCTGTTTTTT	CASSERLALTGELFF
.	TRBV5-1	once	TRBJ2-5	TGCGCCAGCAGCTGGGCGTCGGGGCAAGAGACCCAGTACTTC	CASSWASGQETQYF
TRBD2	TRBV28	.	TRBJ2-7	TGTGCCAGCAGCCGGACTAGCGGGAGAAACGAGCAGTACTTC	CASSRTSGRNEQYF
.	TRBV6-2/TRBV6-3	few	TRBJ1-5	TGTGCCAGCAGTCCACAGGGAAATCAGCCCCAGCATTTT	CASSPQGNQPQHF
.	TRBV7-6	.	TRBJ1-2	TGTGCCAGCAGCTCCCCGGGTACGGTGGGTGGCTACACCTTC	CASSSPGTVGGYTF
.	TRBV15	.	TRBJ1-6	TGTGCCACCAGCAGGACCAGACAGCCTACTAATTCACCCCTCCACTTT	CATSRTRQPTNSPLHF
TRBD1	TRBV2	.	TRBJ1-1	TGTGCCAGCAGCCGTCAGCCCGGGACAGGGGGCTTTTCGACTGAAGCTTTCTTT	CASSRQPGTGGFSTEAFF
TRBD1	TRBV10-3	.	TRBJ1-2	TGTGCCATCAGTGCTGGGGACAGCTGGTGGGGCTACACCTTC	CAISAGDSWWGYTF
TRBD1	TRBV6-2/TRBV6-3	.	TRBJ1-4	TGTGCCAGCAGCCTGGGACAGTTTGGAACGATTTTT	CASSLGQFGTIF
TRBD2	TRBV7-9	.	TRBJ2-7	TGTGCCAGCAGCCCCGAGACTAGCGGGAGACTCCACGAGCAGTACTTC	CASSPETSGRLHEQYF
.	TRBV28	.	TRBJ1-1	TGTGCCAGCAGCCGGGGGGGGGCTAGAGAAGCTTTCTTT	CASSRGGAREAFF
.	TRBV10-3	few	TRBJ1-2	TGTGCCATCAGTGAACAGGGCGGAAACTATGGCTACACCTTC	CAISEQGGNYGYTF
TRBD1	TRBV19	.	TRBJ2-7	TGTGCCAGTAGTACTACAGGGGGCCTCTCCTACGAGCAGTACTTC	CASSTTGGLSYEQYF
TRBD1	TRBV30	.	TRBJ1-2	TGTGCCTGCACCGTGTGGGGCAGTCAGACAGGGGGCATTCTTGGCTACACCTTC	CACTVWGSQTGGILGYTF
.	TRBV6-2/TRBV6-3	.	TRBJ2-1	TGTGCCAGCAGTTACTCGTTAAGCGGTGAGCAGTTCTTC	CASSYSLSGEQFF
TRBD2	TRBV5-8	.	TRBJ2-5	TGTGCCAGCAGCCGACTAGCGGAAGAGACCCAGTACTTC	CASSRLAEETQYF
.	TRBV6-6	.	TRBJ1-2	TGTGCCAGCAGTCCCAGGGGAGCAGCTGGCTACACCTTC	CASSPRGAAGYTF
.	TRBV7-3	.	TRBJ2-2	TGTGCCAGCAGCTTAACGGGGGCGGCTGCCGGGGAGCTGTTTTTT	CASSLTGAAAGELFF